This TCR beta chain was captured by sequencing in a study of shared clonotypes between healthy human individuals. Findings of the study overall: The diversity represented, both genetic and in exposure history, was limited by few donors.

This clone has just a few counts. Its antigen is undetermined. Germline is not matched at one junction end, which may reflect a read error. Nashville, Tennessee was home to all donors, who were Caucasian adults. Assay: immunoSEQ multiplex PCR; the TCRdb copy retains only in-frame clones and omits some. The top ten hold roughly 0.13% of the sample, which has millions of clones, just over 90% seen once. The CDR3 is 13 amino acids. CDR1 and CDR2 (germline): SSHAT, FNYEAQ (reference sequence). The clonotype originates from a man aged 18 to 30 in good health. What was sequenced was naive CD4+ T cells sorted from blood. The sample's subset: CD45RA+ positively selected. This sequence joins TRBV7-7 and TRBJ1-6; D unclear. The CDR3 loop reads CASSADPGSPLHF. For the CDR3, the DNA is TGTGCTAGCAGCGCTGACCCTGGGTCACCCCTCCACTTT.